This TCR beta chain was retrieved from a study of siplizumab effects on memory and regulatory T cells. This clone was picked up one time. Assay: immunoSEQ multiplex PCR; the TCRdb copy retains only in-frame clones and omits some. The sample comprises nearly 95,000 clones, 90% to 95% of which are singletons, and roughly 0.29% rests with the top ten. The source of this sequence is a human donor in good health. The sequenced sample consisted of non-Treg CD4+ T cells sorted from blood.

CDR3 DNA: TGTGCCAGTAGAAATTTTGGGCTTGCGACAGGAGATCAGCCCCAGCATTTT. Translated, it gives CASRNFGLATGDQPQHF. The chain carries TRBV19 and TRBJ1-5, with D maybe TRBD1 (6 bases). Germline V lookup: CDR1 LNHDA, CDR2 SQIVND (reference sequence). V was pared by 6 bases and J by 5 bases, with 23 bases between. This CDR3 contains 17 residues.